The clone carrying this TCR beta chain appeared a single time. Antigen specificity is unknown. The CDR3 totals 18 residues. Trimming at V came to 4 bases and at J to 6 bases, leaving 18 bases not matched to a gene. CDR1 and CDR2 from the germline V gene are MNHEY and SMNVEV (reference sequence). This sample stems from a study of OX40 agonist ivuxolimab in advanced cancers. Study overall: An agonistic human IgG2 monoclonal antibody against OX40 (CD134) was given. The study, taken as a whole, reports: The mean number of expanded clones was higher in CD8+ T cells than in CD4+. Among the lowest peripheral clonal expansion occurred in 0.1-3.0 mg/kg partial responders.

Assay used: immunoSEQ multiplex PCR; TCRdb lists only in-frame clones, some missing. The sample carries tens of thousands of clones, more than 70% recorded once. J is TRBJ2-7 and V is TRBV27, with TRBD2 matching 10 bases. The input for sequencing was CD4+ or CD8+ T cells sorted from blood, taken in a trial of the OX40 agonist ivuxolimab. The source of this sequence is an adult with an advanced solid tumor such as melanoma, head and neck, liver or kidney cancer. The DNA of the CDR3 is TGTGCCAGCAGTTCTATCGGGGGTCTAGCGGGAGTGATCGCCGAGCAGTACTTC. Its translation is CASSSIGGLAGVIAEQYF.